Described below is a single TCR beta chain sequence and its context. The CDR3 loop spans 15 amino acids. CDR1 and CDR2 (germline): SNHLY, FYNNEI. V was pared by 2 bases and J by 1 base, with 11 bases between. RNA totalling 0.5 to 1 ug underwent reverse transcription with random hexamers. Amplification of the TCR beta CDR3 was carried out by immunoSEQ multiplex PCR, which spanned a total of 54 Vbeta and 13 Jbeta segments. TCRdb reanalysed the immunoSEQ multiplex PCR reads using MiXCR and keeps one entry per CDR3 protein. Among about 120,000 distinct CDR3 sequences, approximately 91% were seen once, and the ten largest hold roughly 0.14%. The data were obtained in a study of CD8 T cells in Susac syndrome. Sequencing of TCR beta covered CD8+ and CD4+ T cells obtained from blood. Controls were age- and sex-matched healthy donors. Negative isolation was used for CD8+ and CD4+ T cells and FACS enrichment for TEMRA cells.

The TCR sequence derives from a human donor in good health. The material sequenced was CD4+ T cells from PBMCs. V usage is TRBV2 and J usage is TRBJ1-1; D is uncertain. The CDR3 DNA is TGTGCCAGCAGTGAATACGGACCGCAGAACACTGAAGCTTTCTTT. This sequence encodes CASSEYGPQNTEAFF.